This T cell receptor beta chain derives from a study of cytomegalovirus exposure and HLA in healthy donors. Study information: The early release's HLA-typed donors yielded some 85 million unique TCRs.

V dropped 5 bases and J dropped 3 bases, with 10 bases sitting between them. The CDR3 has 13 residues. CDR1 and CDR2 (germline): WNHNN, SYGVQD (reference sequence). A multiplex PCR was run with 60 Vbeta primers and 13 Jbeta primers. Original processing notes: A follow-up analysis tallied about 80 million unique TCR beta chains, 8.5 million to 14 million shared. TCRdb keeps only in-frame clones here, not all; method: immunoSEQ multiplex PCR. The V and J calls and clone size were taken over from that table, and D and trimming were inferred from the DNA. Here the sample spans 100,000 or so clones, about four fifths being singletons.

Source material: PBMCs. The chain employs TRBV10-1 and TRBJ1-1, with a weak D call TRBD1 (5 bases). This TCR was recovered from a man in his late teens or twenties in good health and CMV-seronegative. The CDR3 spells CASSHDSYTEAFF. DNA of the CDR3: TGCGCCAGCAGTCACGACAGCTACACTGAAGCTTTCTTT.